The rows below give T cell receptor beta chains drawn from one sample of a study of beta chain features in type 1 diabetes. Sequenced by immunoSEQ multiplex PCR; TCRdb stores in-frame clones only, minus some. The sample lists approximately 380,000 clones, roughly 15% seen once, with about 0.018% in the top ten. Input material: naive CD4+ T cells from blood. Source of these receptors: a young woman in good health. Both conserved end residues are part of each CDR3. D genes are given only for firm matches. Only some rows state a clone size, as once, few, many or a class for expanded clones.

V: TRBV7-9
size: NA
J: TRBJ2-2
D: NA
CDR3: CASSLGRTAMNTGELFF
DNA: TGTGCCAGCAGCTTAGGGAGGACAGCAATGAACACCGGGGAGCTGTTTTTT

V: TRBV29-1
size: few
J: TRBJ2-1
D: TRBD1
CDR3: CSVRDRGPNNEQFF
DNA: TGCAGCGTCCGGGACAGGGGGCCAAACAATGAGCAGTTCTTC

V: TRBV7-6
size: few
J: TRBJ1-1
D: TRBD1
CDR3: CASSLTGWTEAFF
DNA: TGTGCCAGCAGCTTGACAGGGTGGACTGAAGCTTTCTTT

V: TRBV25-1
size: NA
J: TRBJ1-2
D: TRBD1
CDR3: CASSVQGARDYGYTF
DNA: TGTGCCAGCAGTGTACAGGGGGCGAGGGACTATGGCTACACCTTC

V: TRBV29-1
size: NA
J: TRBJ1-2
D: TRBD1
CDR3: CSVGLPHRGLGYGYTF
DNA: TGCAGCGTTGGGCTGCCCCACAGGGGGCTCGGCTATGGCTACACCTTC

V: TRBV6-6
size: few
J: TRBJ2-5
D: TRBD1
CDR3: CASVTGVLGETQYF
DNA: TGTGCCAGCGTGACAGGGGTCTTAGGGGAGACCCAGTACTTC

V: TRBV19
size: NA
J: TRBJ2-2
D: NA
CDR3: CASSITVTRELFF
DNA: TGTGCCAGTAGTATAACTGTTACGAGGGAGCTGTTTTTT

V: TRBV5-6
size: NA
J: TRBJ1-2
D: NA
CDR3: CASSLGQPYYGYTF
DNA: TGTGCCAGCAGCTTGGGGCAACCATACTATGGCTACACCTTC

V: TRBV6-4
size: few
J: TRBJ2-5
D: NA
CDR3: CASSRTTGETQYF
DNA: TGTGCCAGCAGTAGGACTACGGGGGAGACCCAGTACTTC

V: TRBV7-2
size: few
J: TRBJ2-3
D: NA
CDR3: CASSPTTDTQYF
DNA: TGTGCCAGCAGCCCCACTACAGATACGCAGTATTTT

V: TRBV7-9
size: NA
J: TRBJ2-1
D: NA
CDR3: CASSIQGTNEQFF
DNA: TGTGCCAGCAGCATACAGGGAACCAATGAGCAGTTCTTC

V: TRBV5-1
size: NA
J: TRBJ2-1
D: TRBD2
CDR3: CASSFSGSSYNEQFF
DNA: TGCGCCAGCAGCTTTAGCGGGAGCTCCTACAATGAGCAGTTCTTC

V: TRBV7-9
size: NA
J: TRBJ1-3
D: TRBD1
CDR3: CASNPGTVSGNTIYF
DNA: TGTGCCAGCAACCCCGGGACAGTATCTGGAAACACCATATATTTT

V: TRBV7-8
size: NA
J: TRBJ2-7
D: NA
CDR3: CASSPRQGGPYEQYF
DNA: TGTGCCAGCAGCCCTAGACAGGGAGGCCCCTACGAGCAGTACTTC

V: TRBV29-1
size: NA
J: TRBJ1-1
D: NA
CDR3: CSVEDRAAVNTEAFF
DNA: TGCAGCGTTGAAGATCGCGCGGCGGTGAACACTGAAGCTTTCTTT

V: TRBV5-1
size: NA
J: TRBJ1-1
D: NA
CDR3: CASSLGGSRTMNTEAFF
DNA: TGCGCCAGCAGCTTGGGGGGCAGCCGAACTATGAACACTGAAGCTTTCTTT

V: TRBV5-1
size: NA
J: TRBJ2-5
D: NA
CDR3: CASSLYLAQETQYF
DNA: TGCGCCAGCAGCTTGTACCTGGCCCAAGAGACCCAGTACTTC

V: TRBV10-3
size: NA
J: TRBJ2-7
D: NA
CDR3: CAASQEAYEQYF
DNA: TGTGCCGCCTCGCAGGAAGCCTACGAGCAGTACTTC

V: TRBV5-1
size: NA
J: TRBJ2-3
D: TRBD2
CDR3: CASSLGGRASTQYF
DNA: TGCGCCAGCAGCTTGGGCGGGAGGGCCTCTACGCAGTATTTT

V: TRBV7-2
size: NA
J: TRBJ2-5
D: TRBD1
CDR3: CASSDPPGTGGVRETQYF
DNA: TGTGCCAGCAGCGACCCGCCCGGGACAGGGGGCGTGAGGGAGACCCAGTACTTC

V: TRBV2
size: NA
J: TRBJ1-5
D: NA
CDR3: CASTLRGEGGQPQHF
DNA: TGTGCCAGCACCCTCCGTGGGGAGGGCGGTCAGCCCCAGCATTTT

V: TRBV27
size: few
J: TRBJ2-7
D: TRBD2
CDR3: CASSPRLAGPYEQYF
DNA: TGTGCCAGCAGTCCAAGACTAGCGGGACCCTACGAGCAGTACTTC